The 11 T cell receptor beta chains presented below share a single source sample, sequenced in a study of control samples from healthy donors and cancer patients (dated by TCRdb to 2020 to 2021). The method behind the library was the immunoSEQ multiplex PCR assay. TCRdb's version of the immuneACCESS table is confined to in-frame rearrangements and falls short of the full clone set. An unresolved V gene accounts for under half of the shortfall where checked; the remainder is of unknown origin. The sample profile shows over 200,000 clones; approximately 80% of them were found once. The top ten hold 13% of the sample. The sequenced sample consisted of PBMCs. These receptors were collected from a woman aged 55-75 years with lung cancer.

The table lists this clone with a few counts. The chain carries TRBV7-2 and TRBJ1-1; no reliable D call. V was trimmed by 3 bases and J by 11 bases, leaving 16 bases between them. The CDR3 is 13 amino acids. In germline, CDR1 is SGHTA, CDR2 FQGNSA. CDR3 nucleotides: TGTGCCAGCAGCTTTACCGACGGTCTAGCGGCTTTCTTT. Protein product: CASSFTDGLAAFF.

The V gene is TRBV18, the J gene TRBJ2-1; D could derive from TRBD1 or TRBD2 (6 bases each). Per germline, CDR1 KGHSH and CDR2 LQKENI. The CDR3 has 16 amino acids. V shed 6 bases and J shed 6 bases, with 21 bases lying between them. This chain's CDR3 is CASSRLGGRSINEQFF. The DNA for the CDR3 is TGTGCCAGCTCGCGCCTAGGGGGGCGCTCGATCAATGAGCAGTTCTTC.

The chain combines TRBV10-1 with TRBJ2-5; the match to TRBD1 covers 7 bases. This CDR3 spans 14 amino acids. Trimming removed 5 bases from V and 5 bases from J; junction bases left unmatched: 8. Germline values: CDR1 WNHNN, CDR2 SYGVQD (reference sequence). The CDR3 reads CASSKQGKWETQYF. The CDR3 bases are TGCGCCAGCAGTAAACAGGGGAAGTGGGAGACCCAGTACTTC.

This clone was observed a single time. The chain combines TRBV5-8 with TRBJ2-1; D unresolved. In germline, CDR1 is SGHTS, CDR2 YDEGEE. The V and J ends lost 2 bases and 4 bases respectively, with 10 bases between them. There are 14 residues in the CDR3. The CDR3 DNA follows: TGTGCCAGCAGCTTCATGACGGGTTACAATGAGCAGTTCTTC. It translates to CASSFMTGYNEQFF.

The J gene is TRBJ1-2, the V gene TRBV9; D is uncertain. V was clipped by 0 bases and J by 5 bases, with 14 bases between them. Germline lookup yields CDR1 SGDLS and CDR2 YYNGEE. The CDR3 loop spans 15 amino acids. CDR3 protein: CASSVDFGGWYGYTF. DNA for the CDR3: TGTGCCAGCAGCGTAGACTTTGGTGGTTGGTATGGCTACACCTTC.

The chain combines TRBV5-1 with TRBJ2-7, with no clear D. Per germline, CDR1 SGHRS and CDR2 YFSETQ. CDR3 length: 13 amino acids. Deletions cut 5 bases from V and 0 bases from J, with 9 bases between. The CDR3 is CASRVPSSYEQYF. The DNA for the CDR3 is TGCGCCAGCAGAGTACCGAGCTCCTACGAGCAGTACTTC.

The sample holds a few counts of this clone. The chain combines TRBV5-6 with TRBJ2-4; D is perhaps TRBD1 (5 bases). The CDR3 length is 13 residues. The V and J ends lost 2 bases and 8 bases respectively, with 11 bases between them. CDR1 is SGHDT and CDR2 is YYEEEE in the germline V gene. The CDR3 nucleotides are TGTGCCAGCAGCTTACGCAGGGTGGACATTCAGTACTTC. Residues: CASSLRRVDIQYF.

This chain joins TRBV5-4 and TRBJ2-3, with 8 bases identical to TRBD2. This CDR3 is built from 17 residues. The germline gives CDR1 SGHNT, CDR2 YYREEE (reference sequence). The ends lost 0 bases at V and 0 bases at J; junction bases unmatched: 6. CDR3 bases: TGTGCCAGCAGCTTGGCCGCCGGGGGGGGTAGCACAGATACGCAGTATTTT. Translating it yields CASSLAAGGGSTDTQYF.

The chain combines TRBV5-1 with TRBJ1-1; D perhaps matches TRBD1 (5 bases). Germline V gives CDR1 SGHRS, CDR2 YFSETQ. The CDR3 contains 16 residues. V lost 2 bases to trimming and J lost 0 bases, with 14 bases between them. The CDR3 DNA sequence: TGCGCCAGCAGCTTAAACCCCCAGGGCCTGAACACTGAAGCTTTCTTT. Translating gives CASSLNPQGLNTEAFF.

The V call is TRBV5-3, the J call TRBJ2-7, with 16 bases aligning to TRBD2. TRBV5-3 is an open reading frame, and its role is uncertain. The CDR3 extends over 19 amino acids. V was pared by 4 bases and J by 3 bases, with 13 bases of the junction left unmatched. The CDR3 is CARSPLPGTSGRGGYEQYF. The CDR3 DNA follows: TGTGCCAGAAGCCCTCTACCTGGGACTAGCGGGAGGGGTGGCTACGAGCAGTACTTC.

The chain employs TRBV7-9 and TRBJ1-4; TRBD1 agrees at 7 bases. Trimming took 5 bases from V and 5 from J; bases not matched to a gene: 8. CDR1 SEHNR and CDR2 FQNEAQ come from the germline V gene (reference sequence). This CDR3 is built from 15 residues. The CDR3 region has the DNA TGTGCCAGCAGCCCGGGACAGCACCCAAATGAAAAACTGTTTTTT. Its protein is CASSPGQHPNEKLFF.